The clone carrying this T cell receptor (beta chain) was observed a few times. Only in-frame clones appear in the TCRdb table, and some are missing; sequencing was by immunoSEQ multiplex PCR. The profile shows 60,000 to 75,000 clones, roughly 91% of them singletons. This specimen comes from a study of blood T cell repertoires in COVID-19. The CDR3 is 18 residues long. V was pared by 2 bases and J by 0 bases, with 17 bases between. Germline assignment: CDR1 SGHDT and CDR2 YYEEEE. The receptor was isolated from a human donor in a cohort sampled during active COVID-19. V usage is TRBV5-6 and J usage is TRBJ1-4; maybe TRBD1 (6 bases). The specimen was peripheral blood. This chain's CDR3 is CASSFSPGQPATNEKLFF. The CDR3 DNA is TGTGCCAGCAGCTTCTCCCCCGGACAGCCTGCAACTAATGAAAAACTGTTTTTT.